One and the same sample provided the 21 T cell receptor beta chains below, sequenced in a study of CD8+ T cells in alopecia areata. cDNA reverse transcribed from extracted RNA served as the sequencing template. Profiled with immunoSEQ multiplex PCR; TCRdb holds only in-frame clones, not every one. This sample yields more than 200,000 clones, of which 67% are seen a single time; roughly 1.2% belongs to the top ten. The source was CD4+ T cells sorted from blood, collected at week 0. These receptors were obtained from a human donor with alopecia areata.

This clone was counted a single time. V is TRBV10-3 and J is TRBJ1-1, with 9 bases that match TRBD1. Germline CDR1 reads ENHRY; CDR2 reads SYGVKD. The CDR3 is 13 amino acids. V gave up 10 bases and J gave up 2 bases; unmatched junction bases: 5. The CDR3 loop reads CATRDRENTEAFF. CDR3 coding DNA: TGTGCCACGCGGGACAGGGAAAACACTGAAGCTTTCTTT.

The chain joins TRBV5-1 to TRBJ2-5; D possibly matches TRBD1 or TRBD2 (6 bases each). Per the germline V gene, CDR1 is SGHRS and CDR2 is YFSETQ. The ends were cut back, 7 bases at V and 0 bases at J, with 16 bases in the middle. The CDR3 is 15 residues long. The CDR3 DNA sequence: TGCGCCAGCTGGAACCCCGGGGGCCACCAAGAGACCCAGTACTTC. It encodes CASWNPGGHQETQYF.

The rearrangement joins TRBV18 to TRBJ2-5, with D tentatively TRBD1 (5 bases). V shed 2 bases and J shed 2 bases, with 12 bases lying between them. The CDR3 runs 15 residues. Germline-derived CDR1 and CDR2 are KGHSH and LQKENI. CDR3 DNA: TGTGCCAGCTCACCATTCCCAGGGTGGCAAGAGACCCAGTACTTC. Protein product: CASSPFPGWQETQYF.

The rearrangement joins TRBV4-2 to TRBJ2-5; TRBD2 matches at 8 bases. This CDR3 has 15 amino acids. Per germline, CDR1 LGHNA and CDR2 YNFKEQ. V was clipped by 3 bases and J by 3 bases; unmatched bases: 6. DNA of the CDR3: TGTGCCAGCAGCCAGGTCGGGGGGGCTAAAGAGACCCAGTACTTC. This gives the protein CASSQVGGAKETQYF.

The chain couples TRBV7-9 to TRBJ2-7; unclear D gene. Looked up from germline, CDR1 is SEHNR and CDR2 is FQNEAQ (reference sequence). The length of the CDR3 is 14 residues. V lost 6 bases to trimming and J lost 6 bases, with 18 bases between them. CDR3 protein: CASRSSGSVREQYF. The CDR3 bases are TGTGCCAGCAGATCCTCCGGGTCCGTGCGCGAGCAGTACTTC. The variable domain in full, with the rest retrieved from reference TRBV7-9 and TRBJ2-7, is DTGVSQNPRHKITKRGQNVTFRCDPISEHNRLYWYRQTLGQGPEFLTYFQNEAQLEKSRLLSDRFSAERPKGSFSTLEIQRTEQGDSAMYLCASRSSGSVREQYFGPGTRLTVT.

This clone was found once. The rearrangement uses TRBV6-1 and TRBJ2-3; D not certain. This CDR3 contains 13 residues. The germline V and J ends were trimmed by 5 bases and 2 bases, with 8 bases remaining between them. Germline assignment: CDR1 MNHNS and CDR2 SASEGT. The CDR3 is CASSPFLTDTQYF. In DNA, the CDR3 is TGTGCCAGCAGTCCTTTCCTCACAGATACGCAGTATTTT.

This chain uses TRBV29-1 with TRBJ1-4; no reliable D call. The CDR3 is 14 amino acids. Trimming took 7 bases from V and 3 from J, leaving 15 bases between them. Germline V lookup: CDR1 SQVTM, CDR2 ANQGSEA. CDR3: CSAGGVLSNEKLFF. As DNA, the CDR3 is TGCAGCGCTGGAGGTGTCTTGTCTAATGAAAAACTGTTTTTT. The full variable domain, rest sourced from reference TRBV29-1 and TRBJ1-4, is SAVISQKPSRDICQRGTSLTIQCQVDSQVTMMFWYRQQPGQSLTLIATANQGSEATYESGFVIDKFPISRPNLTFSTLTVSNMSPEDSSIYLCSAGGVLSNEKLFFGSGTQLSVL.

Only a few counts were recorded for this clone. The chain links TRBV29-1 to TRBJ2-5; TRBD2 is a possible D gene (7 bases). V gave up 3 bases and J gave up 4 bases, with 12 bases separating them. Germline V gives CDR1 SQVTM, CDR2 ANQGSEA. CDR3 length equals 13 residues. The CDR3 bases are TGCAGCGTTGACCGGGGGGCTGGAGAGACCCAGTACTTC. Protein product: CSVDRGAGETQYF.

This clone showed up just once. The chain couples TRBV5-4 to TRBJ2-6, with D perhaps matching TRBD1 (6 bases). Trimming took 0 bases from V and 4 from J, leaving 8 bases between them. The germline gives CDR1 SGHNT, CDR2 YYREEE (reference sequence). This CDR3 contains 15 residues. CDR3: CASSLVGAGANVLTF. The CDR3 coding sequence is TGTGCCAGCAGCTTGGTGGGGGCCGGGGCCAACGTCCTGACTTTC.

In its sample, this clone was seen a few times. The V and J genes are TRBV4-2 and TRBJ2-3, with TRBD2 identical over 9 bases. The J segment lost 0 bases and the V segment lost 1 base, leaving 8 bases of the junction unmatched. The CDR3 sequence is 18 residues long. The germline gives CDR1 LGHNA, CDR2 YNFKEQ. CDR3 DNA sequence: TGTGCCAGCAGCCAAGTGGCTAGCGGGACAACTAGCACAGATACGCAGTATTTT. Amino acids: CASSQVASGTTSTDTQYF.

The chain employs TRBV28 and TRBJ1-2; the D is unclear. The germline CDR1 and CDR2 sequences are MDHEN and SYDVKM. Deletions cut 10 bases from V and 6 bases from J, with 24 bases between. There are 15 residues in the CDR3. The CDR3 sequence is CATKAGRPLLHGYTF. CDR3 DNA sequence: TGTGCCACCAAAGCCGGACGGCCCCTACTACATGGCTACACCTTC.

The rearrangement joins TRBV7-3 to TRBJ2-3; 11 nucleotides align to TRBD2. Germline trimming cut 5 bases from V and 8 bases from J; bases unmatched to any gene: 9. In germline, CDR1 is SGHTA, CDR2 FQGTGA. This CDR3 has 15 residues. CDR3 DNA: TGTGCCAGCAGCCCGGGGACTAGCGGTCCTGGTACGCAGTATTTT. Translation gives CASSPGTSGPGTQYF.

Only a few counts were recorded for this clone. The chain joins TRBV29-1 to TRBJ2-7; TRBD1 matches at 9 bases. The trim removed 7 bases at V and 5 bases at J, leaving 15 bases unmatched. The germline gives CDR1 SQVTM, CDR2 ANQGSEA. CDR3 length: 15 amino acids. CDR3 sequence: CSAGGTGTGRNEQYF. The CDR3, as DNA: TGCAGCGCTGGGGGAACCGGGACAGGGAGGAACGAGCAGTACTTC.

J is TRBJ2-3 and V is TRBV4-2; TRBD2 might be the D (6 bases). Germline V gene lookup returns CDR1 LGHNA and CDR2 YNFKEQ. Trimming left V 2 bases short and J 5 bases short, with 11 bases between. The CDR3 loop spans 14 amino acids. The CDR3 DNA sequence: TGTGCCAGCAGCCAAAGGGACTCCCAAGATACGCAGTATTTT. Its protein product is CASSQRDSQDTQYF.

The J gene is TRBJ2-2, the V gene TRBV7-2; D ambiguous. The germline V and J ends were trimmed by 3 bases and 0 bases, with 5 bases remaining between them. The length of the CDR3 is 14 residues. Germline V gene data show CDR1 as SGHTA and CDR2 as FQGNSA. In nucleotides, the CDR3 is TGTGCCAGCAGCTTTAAAACGAACACCGGGGAGCTGTTTTTT. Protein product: CASSFKTNTGELFF.

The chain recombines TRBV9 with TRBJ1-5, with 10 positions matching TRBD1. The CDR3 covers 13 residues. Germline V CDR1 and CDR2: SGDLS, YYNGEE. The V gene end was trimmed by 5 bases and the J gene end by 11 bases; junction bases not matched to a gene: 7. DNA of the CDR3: TGTGCCAGCAGTCTGGGGACAGGGGAGGCCCAGCATTTT. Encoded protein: CASSLGTGEAQHF.

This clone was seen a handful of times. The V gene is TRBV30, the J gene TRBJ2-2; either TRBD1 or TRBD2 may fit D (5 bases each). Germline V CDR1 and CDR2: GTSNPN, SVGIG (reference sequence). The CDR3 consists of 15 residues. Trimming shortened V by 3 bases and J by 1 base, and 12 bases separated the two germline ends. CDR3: CAWRPGAGNTGELFF. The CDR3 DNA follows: TGTGCCTGGAGGCCTGGGGCGGGGAACACCGGGGAGCTGTTTTTT. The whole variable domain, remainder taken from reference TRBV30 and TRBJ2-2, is SQTIHQWPATLVQPVGSPLSLECTVEGTSNPNLYWYRQAAGRGLQLLFYSVGIGQISSEVPQNLSASRPQDRQFILSSKKLLLSDSGFYLCAWRPGAGNTGELFFGEGSRLTVL.

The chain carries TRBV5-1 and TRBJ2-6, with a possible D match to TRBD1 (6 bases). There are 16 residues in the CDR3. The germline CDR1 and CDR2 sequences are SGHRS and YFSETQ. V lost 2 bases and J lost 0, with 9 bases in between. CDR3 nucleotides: TGCGCCAGCAGCTTCACAGGGCACTCTGGGGCCAACGTCCTGACTTTC. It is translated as CASSFTGHSGANVLTF.

CDR3 amino acids: CSVETGLGDTQYF. CDR3 coding DNA: TGCAGCGTCGAAACGGGCCTCGGGGATACGCAGTATTTT. This chain joins TRBV29-1 and TRBJ2-3; D not resolved. The germline V and J ends were trimmed by 6 bases and 6 bases, with 16 bases remaining between them. From germline, CDR1 is SQVTM and CDR2 ANQGSEA. The CDR3 is 13 residues long.

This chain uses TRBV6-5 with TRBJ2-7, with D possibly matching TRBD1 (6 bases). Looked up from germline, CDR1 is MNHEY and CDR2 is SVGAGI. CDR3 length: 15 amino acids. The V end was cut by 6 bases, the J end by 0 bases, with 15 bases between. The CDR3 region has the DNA TGTGCCAGCAGACCCGGGACACCTTCCTCCTACGAGCAGTACTTC. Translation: CASRPGTPSSYEQYF.

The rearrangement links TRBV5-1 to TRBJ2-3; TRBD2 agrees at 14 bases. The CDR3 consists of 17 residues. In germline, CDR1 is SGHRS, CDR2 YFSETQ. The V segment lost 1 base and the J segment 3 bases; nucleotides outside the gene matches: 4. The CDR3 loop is CASSLSGTSGGTDTQYF. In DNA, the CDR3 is TGCGCCAGCAGCTTGTCCGGGACTAGCGGGGGAACAGATACGCAGTATTTT.